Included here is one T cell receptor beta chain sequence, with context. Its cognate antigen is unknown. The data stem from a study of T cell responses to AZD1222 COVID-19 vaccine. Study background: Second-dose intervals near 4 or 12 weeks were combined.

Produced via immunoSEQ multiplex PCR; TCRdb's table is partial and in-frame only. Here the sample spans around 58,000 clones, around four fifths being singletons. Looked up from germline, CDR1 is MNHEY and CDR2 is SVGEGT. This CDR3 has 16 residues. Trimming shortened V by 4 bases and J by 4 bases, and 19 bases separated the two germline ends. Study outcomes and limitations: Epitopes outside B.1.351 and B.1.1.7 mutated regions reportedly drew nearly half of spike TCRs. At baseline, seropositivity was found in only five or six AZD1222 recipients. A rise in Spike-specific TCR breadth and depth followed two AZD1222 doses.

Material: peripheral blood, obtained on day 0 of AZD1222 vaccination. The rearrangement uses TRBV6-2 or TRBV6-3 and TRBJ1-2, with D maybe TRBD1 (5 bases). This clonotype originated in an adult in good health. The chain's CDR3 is CASSLAGGAASYGYTF. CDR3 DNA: TGTGCCAGCAGTTTAGCTGGTGGGGCGGCAAGCTATGGCTACACCTTC.